The 8 T cell receptor beta chains given below trace back to one sample, sequenced in a study of vaccination and CD4 T cells after COVID-19. The antigens for these receptors are not known. Regarding treatment: 10-day PBMC culture with coronavirus spike peptide pools or control peptides (ViraFEST assay). Cultured CD4+ T-cell DNA underwent Oncomine TCR Beta short-read sequencing. A single record per CDR3 protein comes from TCRdb applying MiXCR to the PCR reads. The sample shows 10,000 to 15,000 distinct CDR3 sequences, around half of them seen only once. Sequencing was carried out using CD4+ T cells from blood, cultured in vitro. The receptors derive from a human donor who had recovered from COVID-19.

The sample holds a few counts of this clonotype. The genes are TRBV20-1 and TRBJ2-1, with TRBD2 matching 7 bases. CDR1 and CDR2 (germline): DFQATT, SNEGSKA (reference sequence). This CDR3 region has 14 residues. V shed 0 bases, J shed 3 bases, and the junction held 2 bases outside the gene matches. The CDR3 region is CSAREGLIYNEQFF. The CDR3 DNA is TGCAGTGCTAGAGAGGGACTAATCTACAATGAGCAGTTCTTC.

This clonotype was recorded once. This sequence joins TRBV6-4 and TRBJ2-1, with TRBD2 matching over 10 bases. Trimming at V came to 4 bases and at J to 0 bases, leaving 0 bases not matched to a gene. The CDR3 has 15 amino acids. Germline V CDR1 and CDR2: MRHNA, SNTAGT. CDR3 amino acids: CASSGTSGSYNEQFF. CDR3 in DNA: TGTGCCAGCAGTGGGACTAGCGGCTCCTACAATGAGCAGTTCTTC.

The rearrangement uses TRBV20-1 and TRBJ2-7; 8 bases are shared with TRBD1. Germline V lookup: CDR1 DFQATT, CDR2 SNEGSKA (reference sequence). The length of the CDR3 is 15 residues. J gave up 0 bases and V 1 base, and 5 bases lay outside the gene matches. The CDR3 reads CSARGQGANSYEQYF. CDR3 nucleotides: TGCAGTGCTAGAGGTCAGGGGGCCAACTCCTACGAGCAGTACTTC.

A single count supports this clonotype. The chain combines TRBV28 with TRBJ2-1, with TRBD2 as a possible D gene (6 bases). CDR3 length equals 15 residues. Germline V gives CDR1 MDHEN, CDR2 SYDVKM. The ends were cut back, 6 bases at V and 0 bases at J, with 12 bases in the middle. The CDR3 protein is CASSLPGLSYNEQFF. Here the CDR3 DNA reads TGTGCCAGCAGCCTTCCGGGACTCTCCTACAATGAGCAGTTCTTC.

This clonotype was seen a single time. Here the CDR3 omits its conserved ending phenylalanine or tryptophan, so a read error is the likely source. This chain joins TRBV7-9 and TRBJ2-2; TRBD1 aligns across 7 bases. After removal of 3 bases from V and 7 bases from J, the junction contained 17 bases not matched to a gene. Germline V CDR1 and CDR2: SEHNR, FQNEAQ (reference sequence). This CDR3 contains 18 residues. CDR3 nucleotides: TGTGCCAGCAGCTTCGTCGTGGGGTCAGGGGGTCAGGTCGGGGAGCTGTTTTCT. It specifies CASSFVVGSGGQVGELFS.

The genes are TRBV5-4 and TRBJ2-7; a possible D gene is TRBD1 (8 bases). This CDR3 is built from 14 residues. Germline-derived CDR1 and CDR2 are SGHNT and YYREEE (reference sequence). V was pared by 4 bases and J by 9 bases, with 20 bases between. CDR3 sequence (DNA): TGTGCCAGCAGCAACAGCGGGACAGGAAAGGGGCAGTACTTC. Protein product: CASSNSGTGKGQYF.

This clonotype turned up a few times. V gene TRBV28 combines with J gene TRBJ2-5; 7 positions match TRBD2. The CDR3 runs to 14 residues. Germline V lookup: CDR1 MDHEN, CDR2 SYDVKM. With 3 bases clipped from V and 3 bases from J, the junction kept 4 bases outside the gene matches. The CDR3 here is CASSFRTRKETQYF. For the CDR3, the DNA is TGTGCCAGCAGTTTCCGGACTAGAAAAGAGACCCAGTACTTC.

This clonotype has just a few counts. The chain is built from TRBV7-9 and TRBJ1-3; no clear D gene. Germline values: CDR1 SEHNR, CDR2 FQNEAQ (reference sequence). The CDR3 is 15 residues long. With 6 bases removed from V and 0 bases from J, the gap between germline ends came to 12 bases. CDR3: CASSDGQASGNTIYF. CDR3 coding DNA: TGTGCCAGCAGTGATGGCCAAGCCTCTGGAAACACCATATATTTT.